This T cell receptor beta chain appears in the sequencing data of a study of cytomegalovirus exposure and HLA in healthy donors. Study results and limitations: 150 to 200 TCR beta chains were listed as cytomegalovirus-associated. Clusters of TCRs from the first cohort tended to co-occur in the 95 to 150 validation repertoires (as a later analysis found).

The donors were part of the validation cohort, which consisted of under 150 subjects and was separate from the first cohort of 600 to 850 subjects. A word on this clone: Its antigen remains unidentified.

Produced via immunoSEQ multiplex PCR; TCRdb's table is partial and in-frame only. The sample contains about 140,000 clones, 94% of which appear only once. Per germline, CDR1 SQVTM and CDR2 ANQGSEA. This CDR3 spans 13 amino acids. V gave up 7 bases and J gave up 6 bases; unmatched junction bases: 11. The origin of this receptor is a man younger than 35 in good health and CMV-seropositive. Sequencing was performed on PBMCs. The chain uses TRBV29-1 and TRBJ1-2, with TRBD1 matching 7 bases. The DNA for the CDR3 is TGCAGCGCCAACAGGGGAGGAACGGATGGCTACACCTTC. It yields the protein CSANRGGTDGYTF.